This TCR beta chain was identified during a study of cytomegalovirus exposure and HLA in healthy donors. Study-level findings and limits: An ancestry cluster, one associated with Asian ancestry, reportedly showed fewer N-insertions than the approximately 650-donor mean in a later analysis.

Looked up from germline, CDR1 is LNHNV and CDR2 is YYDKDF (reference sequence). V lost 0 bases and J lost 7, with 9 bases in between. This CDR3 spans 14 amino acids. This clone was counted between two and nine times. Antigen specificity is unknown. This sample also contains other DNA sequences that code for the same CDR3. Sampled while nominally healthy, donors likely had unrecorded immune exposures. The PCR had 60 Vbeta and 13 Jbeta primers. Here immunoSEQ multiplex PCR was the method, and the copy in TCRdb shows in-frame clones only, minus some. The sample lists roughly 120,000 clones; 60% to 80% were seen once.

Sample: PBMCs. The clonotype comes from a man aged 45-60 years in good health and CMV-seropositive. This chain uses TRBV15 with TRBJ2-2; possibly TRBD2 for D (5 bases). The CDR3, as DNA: TGTGCCACCAGCAGAGATCGAGGGTACGGGGAGCTGTTTTTT. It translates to CATSRDRGYGELFF.